Each of the 4 T cell receptor beta chains below was sequenced from the same sample in a study of cytomegalovirus exposure and HLA in healthy donors. PCR amplification relied on 60 Vbeta primers (plus 13 Jbeta primers). Sequencing used immunoSEQ multiplex PCR; TCRdb keeps in-frame clones, though not all of them. The table lists more than 90,000 clones, roughly 80% of them singletons. Sequencing input: PBMCs. The receptors here all came from a man aged 40-50 years in good health and CMV-seropositive.

The rearrangement joins TRBV7-2 to TRBJ2-7; D unresolved. Trimming left V 5 bases short and J 0 bases short, with 11 bases between. CDR1 SGHTA and CDR2 FQGNSA come from the germline V gene. This CDR3 comprises 14 residues. The DNA for the CDR3 is TGTGCCAGCAGCCTCTCGACTGGCTCCTACGAGCAGTACTTC. Its protein product is CASSLSTGSYEQYF.

A note on this clone: This sample also contains other DNA sequences that code for the same CDR3. The chain joins TRBV5-1 to TRBJ2-1; D is undetermined. Looked up from germline, CDR1 is SGHRS and CDR2 is YFSETQ. The V gene lost 0 bases and the J gene lost 0 bases, with 4 bases spanning the gap. This CDR3 is built from 14 residues. CDR3 nucleotide sequence: TGCGCCAGCAGCTTGGGCGGCTCCTACAATGAGCAGTTCTTC. Amino acid sequence: CASSLGGSYNEQFF.

This rearrangement joins TRBV27 to TRBJ2-7; 7 bases match TRBD2. Germline assignment: CDR1 MNHEY and CDR2 SMNVEV (reference sequence). The CDR3 has 16 residues. V lost 5 bases and J lost 6; bases outside the gene matches: 16. CDR3 region: CASSPTSTGLGGEQYF. The CDR3 DNA sequence: TGTGCCAGCAGTCCTACGTCTACAGGACTAGGTGGCGAGCAGTACTTC.

J is TRBJ2-2 and V is TRBV6-1; D unclear. This CDR3 region has 13 residues. The V gene's germline CDR1 is MNHNS and CDR2 SASEGT. Trimming stripped 1 base from V and 6 bases from J, with 6 bases between. The CDR3 DNA is TGTGCCAGCAGTGAAGAGTCGGCCGGGGAGCTGTTTTTT. Translated: CASSEESAGELFF.